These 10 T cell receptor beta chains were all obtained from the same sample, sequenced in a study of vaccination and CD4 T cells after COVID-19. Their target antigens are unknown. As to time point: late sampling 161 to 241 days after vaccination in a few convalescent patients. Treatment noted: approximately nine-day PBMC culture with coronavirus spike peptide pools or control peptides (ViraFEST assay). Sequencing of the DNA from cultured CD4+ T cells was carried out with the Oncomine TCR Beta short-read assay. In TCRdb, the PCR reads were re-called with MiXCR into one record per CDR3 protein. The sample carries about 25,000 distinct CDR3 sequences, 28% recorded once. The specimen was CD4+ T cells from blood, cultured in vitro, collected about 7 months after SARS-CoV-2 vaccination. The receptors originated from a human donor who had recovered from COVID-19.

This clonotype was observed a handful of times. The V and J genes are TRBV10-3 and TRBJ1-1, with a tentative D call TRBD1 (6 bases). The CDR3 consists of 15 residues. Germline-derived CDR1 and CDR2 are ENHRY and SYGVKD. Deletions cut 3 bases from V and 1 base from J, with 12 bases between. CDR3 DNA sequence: TGTGCCATCAGTGATGGGGGCCGCCGGAACACTGAAGCTTTCTTT. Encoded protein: CAISDGGRRNTEAFF.

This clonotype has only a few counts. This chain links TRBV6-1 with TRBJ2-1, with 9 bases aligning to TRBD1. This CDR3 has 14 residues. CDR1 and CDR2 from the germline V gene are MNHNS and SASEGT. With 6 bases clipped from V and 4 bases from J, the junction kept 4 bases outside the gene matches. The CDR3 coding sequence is TGTGCCAGCAGACGGGACAGGGTATACAATGAGCAGTTCTTC. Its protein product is CASRRDRVYNEQFF.

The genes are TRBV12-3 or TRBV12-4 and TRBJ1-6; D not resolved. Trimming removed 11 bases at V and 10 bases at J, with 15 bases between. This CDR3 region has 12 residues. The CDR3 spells CAGRGSWSPLHF. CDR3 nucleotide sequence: TGTGCCGGACGAGGATCCTGGTCACCCCTCCACTTT.

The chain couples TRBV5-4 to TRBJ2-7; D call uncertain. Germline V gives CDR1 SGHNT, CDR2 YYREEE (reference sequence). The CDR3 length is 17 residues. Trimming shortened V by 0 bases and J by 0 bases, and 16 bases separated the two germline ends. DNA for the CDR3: TGTGCCAGCAGCTTGGGCCCGACTGACGGCAGCTCCTACGAGCAGTACTTC. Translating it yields CASSLGPTDGSSYEQYF.

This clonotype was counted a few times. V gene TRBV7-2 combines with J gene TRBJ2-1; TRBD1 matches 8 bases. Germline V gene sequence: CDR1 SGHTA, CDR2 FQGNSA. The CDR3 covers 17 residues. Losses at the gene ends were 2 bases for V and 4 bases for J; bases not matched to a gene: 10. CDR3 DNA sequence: TGTGCCAGCAGCTTATACATGCGGACAGGGCTTTACAATGAGCAGTTCTTC. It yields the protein CASSLYMRTGLYNEQFF.

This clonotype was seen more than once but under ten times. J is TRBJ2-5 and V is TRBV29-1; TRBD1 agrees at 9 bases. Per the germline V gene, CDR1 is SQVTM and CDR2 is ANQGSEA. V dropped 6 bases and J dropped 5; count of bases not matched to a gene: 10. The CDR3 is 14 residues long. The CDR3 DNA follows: TGCAGCGTCTACAGGGGGCCCCCCCGGGAGACCCAGTACTTC. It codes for CSVYRGPPRETQYF.

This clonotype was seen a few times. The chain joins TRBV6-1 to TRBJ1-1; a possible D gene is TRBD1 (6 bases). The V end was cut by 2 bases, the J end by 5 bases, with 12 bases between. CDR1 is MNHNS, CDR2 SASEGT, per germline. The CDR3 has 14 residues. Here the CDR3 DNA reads TGTGCCAGCAGTGAATTCTACAGGGAGACTGAAGCTTTCTTT. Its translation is CASSEFYRETEAFF.

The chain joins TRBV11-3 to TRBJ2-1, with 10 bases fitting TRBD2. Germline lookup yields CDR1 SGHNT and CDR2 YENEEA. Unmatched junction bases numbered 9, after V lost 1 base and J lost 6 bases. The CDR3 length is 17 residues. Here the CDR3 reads CASSLGLVAGGSNEQFF. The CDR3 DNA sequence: TGTGCCAGCAGCTTAGGTTTGGTAGCGGGAGGCTCCAATGAGCAGTTCTTC.

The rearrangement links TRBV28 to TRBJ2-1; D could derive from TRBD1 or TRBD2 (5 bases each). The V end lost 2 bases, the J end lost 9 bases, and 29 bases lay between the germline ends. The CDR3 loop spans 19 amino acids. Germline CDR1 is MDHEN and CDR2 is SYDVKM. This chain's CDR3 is CASSLGSFGWAIAGSEQFF. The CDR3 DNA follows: TGTGCCAGCAGTTTAGGCAGCTTTGGTTGGGCTATCGCAGGGAGTGAGCAGTTCTTC. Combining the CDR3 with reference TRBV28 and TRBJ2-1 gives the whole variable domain DVKVTQSSRYLVKRTGEKVFLECVQDMDHENMFWYRQDPGLGLRLIYFSYDVKMKEKGDIPEGYSVSREKKERFSLILESASTNQTSMYLCASSLGSFGWAIAGSEQFFGPGTRLTVL.

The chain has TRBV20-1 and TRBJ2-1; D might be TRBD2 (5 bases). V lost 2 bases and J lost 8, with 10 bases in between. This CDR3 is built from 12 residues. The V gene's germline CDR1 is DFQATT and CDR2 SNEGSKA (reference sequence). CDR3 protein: CSARSVGDEQFF. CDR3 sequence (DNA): TGCAGTGCTAGATCAGTCGGGGATGAGCAGTTCTTC.